The 6 T cell receptor beta chains below all came from one sample that was sequenced in a study of blood T cell repertoires in COVID-19. Repertoires were generated with immunoSEQ multiplex PCR, while TCRdb's copy carries only in-frame clones and drops some. In the table there are some 370,000 clones, around 87% of which are singletons. Sequenced input: peripheral blood. These TCRs come from a woman aged 30 to 39 with COVID-19, enrolled during active disease.

This chain links TRBV5-1 with TRBJ2-3; 10 nucleotides agree with TRBD1. With V trimmed by 1 base and J by 1 base, 6 bases remained unmatched. This CDR3 region has 17 residues. Germline CDR1 reads SGHRS; CDR2 reads YFSETQ. The CDR3 protein is CASSLSSGTGGTDTQYF. Here the CDR3 DNA reads TGCGCCAGCAGCTTGAGCTCCGGGACAGGGGGCACAGATACGCAGTATTTT. The variable domain in full, completed from reference TRBV5-1 and TRBJ2-3, reads KAGVTQTPRYLIKTRGQQVTLSCSPISGHRSVSWYQQTPGQGLQFLFEYFSETQRNKGNFPGRFSGRQFSNSRSEMNVSTLELGDSALYLCASSLSSGTGGTDTQYFGPGTRLTVL.

This sequence joins TRBV3-1 (or the pseudogene TRBV3-2) and TRBJ1-1; D is uncertain. V dropped 0 bases and J dropped 10 bases, with 12 bases sitting between them. Germline V gene lookup returns CDR1 LGHDT and CDR2 YNNKEL (reference sequence). The CDR3 contains 13 residues. CDR3 residues: CASSQDDQVVAFF. The CDR3 DNA is TGTGCCAGCAGCCAAGATGATCAGGTGGTAGCTTTCTTT.

The V gene is TRBV5-1, the J gene TRBJ2-1; D perhaps matches TRBD2 (5 bases). This CDR3 has 15 residues. Trimming cost V 4 bases and J 0 bases, with 11 bases left between them. CDR1 is SGHRS and CDR2 is YFSETQ in the germline V gene. In DNA, the CDR3 is TGCGCCAGCAGCCTACCCGGGAACTCCTACAATGAGCAGTTCTTC. It encodes CASSLPGNSYNEQFF. The entire variable domain, with the rest obtained from reference TRBV5-1 and TRBJ2-1, is as follows: KAGVTQTPRYLIKTRGQQVTLSCSPISGHRSVSWYQQTPGQGLQFLFEYFSETQRNKGNFPGRFSGRQFSNSRSEMNVSTLELGDSALYLCASSLPGNSYNEQFFGPGTRLTVL.

This chain joins TRBV10-2 and TRBJ2-1, with 8 bases aligning to TRBD2. Germline assignment: CDR1 WSHSY and CDR2 SAAADI. Germline trimming cut 6 bases from V and 9 bases from J; bases unmatched to any gene: 7. The length of the CDR3 is 13 residues. This CDR3 reads CASRVAGPSEQFF. DNA for the CDR3: TGCGCCAGCAGAGTAGCGGGACCGAGTGAGCAGTTCTTC.

CDR3 in amino acids: CAWSTQGAITEAFF. CDR3 bases: TGTGCCTGGAGTACCCAGGGGGCTATCACTGAAGCTTTCTTT. V is TRBV30 and J is TRBJ1-1, with 8 bases matching TRBD1. CDR1 and CDR2 from the germline V gene are GTSNPN and SVGIG (reference sequence). The CDR3 covers 14 residues. Trimming removed 2 bases from V and 4 bases from J; junction bases left unmatched: 6.

This clone has only a few counts. The chain uses TRBV7-9 and TRBJ2-7; 7 nucleotides line up with TRBD1. With 5 bases clipped from V and 5 bases from J, the junction kept 9 bases outside the gene matches. CDR1 is SEHNR, CDR2 FQNEAQ, per germline (reference sequence). There are 14 residues in the CDR3. CDR3 sequence reads: CASSPMTGLHEQYF. The CDR3 region has the DNA TGTGCCAGCAGCCCCATGACAGGGCTCCACGAGCAGTACTTC. Together with reference TRBV7-9 and TRBJ2-7, the CDR3 gives the full variable domain: DTGVSQNPRHKITKRGQNVTFRCDPISEHNRLYWYRQTLGQGPEFLTYFQNEAQLEKSRLLSDRFSAERPKGSFSTLEIQRTEQGDSAMYLCASSPMTGLHEQYFGPGTRLTVT.